Listed below are T cell receptor beta chains from one sample, sequenced in a study of post-analysis software for immune sequencing data. TCRdb recomputed calls from the PCR reads with MiXCR, one row per CDR3 protein. The sample lists about 400,000 distinct CDR3 sequences; roughly 38% were seen once. The sequenced material came from blood. All receptors come from a girl aged 5 to 17 with multiple sclerosis. Both conserved end residues are part of each CDR3. Fields, in order: clone size, CDR3 length, V gene, J gene, D gene, CDR3 DNA, CDR3 protein. A D gene is named only where the DNA matches it firmly. Part of the rows lack a size; the others show once, few, many or a class for expanded clones.

.	16	TRBV12-3/TRBV12-4	TRBJ2-7	.	TGTGCCAGCAGTCCCCGCGGAGCGGGTTTCTCCTACGAGCAGTACTTC	CASSPRGAGFSYEQYF
.	15	TRBV5-1	TRBJ2-5	TRBD1	TGCGCCAGCAGCTTGAAGGGACAGGGCAGAGAGACCCAGTACTTC	CASSLKGQGRETQYF
.	15	TRBV6-5	TRBJ1-2	.	TGTGCCAGCAGTTACTCGAGGGACCCTAACTATGGCTACACCTTC	CASSYSRDPNYGYTF
.	17	TRBV28	TRBJ2-1	TRBD2	TGTGCCAGCAGTTTATCTGGGACTAGCGCTGCCCACGATGAGCAGTTCTTC	CASSLSGTSAAHDEQFF
.	14	TRBV7-8	TRBJ2-7	.	TGTGCCAGCAGATCCTTCCAGGGCTCCTACGAGCAGTACTTC	CASRSFQGSYEQYF
few	14	TRBV5-1	TRBJ2-1	.	TGCGCCAGCAGCCCCCCCGGGGGTGTCAATGAGCAGTTCTTC	CASSPPGGVNEQFF
.	15	TRBV6-6	TRBJ1-1	.	TGTGCCAGCCTATCCACAGGGATATTTAATGCTGAAGCTTTCTTT	CASLSTGIFNAEAFF
.	15	TRBV28	TRBJ2-5	.	TGTGCCAGCAGTCTGGCACAGGAGGCAGGGGAGACCCAGTACTTC	CASSLAQEAGETQYF
.	16	TRBV6-5	TRBJ1-2	.	TGTGCCAGCAGTTACGTCGCGACCTCGGGCAGCTATGGCTACACCTTC	CASSYVATSGSYGYTF
.	14	TRBV7-2	TRBJ1-4	TRBD1	TGTGCCAGCAGGCCGGGACAGTCTTACGAAAAACTGTTTTTT	CASRPGQSYEKLFF
.	15	TRBV7-7	TRBJ2-2	TRBD2	TGTGCTAGCAGCCCGGAGCGGGGAGTCACCGGGGAGCTGTTTTTT	CASSPERGVTGELFF
.	17	TRBV10-3	TRBJ1-1	.	TGTGCCATCAGTGAGTCGCTGGGGAGGATAGCGGACACTGAAGCTTTCTTT	CAISESLGRIADTEAFF
.	15	TRBV6-2/TRBV6-3	TRBJ2-5	TRBD2	TGTGCCAGCAGTTCAACCGGGACTAGCGGGGACGAGCAGCACTTC	CASSSTGTSGDEQHF
.	20	TRBV24-1	TRBJ2-4	.	TGTGCCACCAGTGATTTAAAGCAGCAGGTCGAGCCACCGTCCAAAAACATTCAGTACTTC	CATSDLKQQVEPPSKNIQYF
few	19	TRBV7-2	TRBJ2-5	TRBD1	TGTGCCAGCAGCTTGTCGTTAGTGGTCGGGACAGAGGGGGAAGAGACCCAGTACTTC	CASSLSLVVGTEGEETQYF
.	15	TRBV19	TRBJ2-3	.	TGTGCCAGTAGTGGCGGAGGGACCTTCAAAGATACGCAGTATTTT	CASSGGGTFKDTQYF
.	15	TRBV5-1	TRBJ2-5	TRBD1	TGCGCCAGCAGCCGAGGGGGCTCGAGACAAGAGACCCAGTACTTC	CASSRGGSRQETQYF
.	15	TRBV5-1	TRBJ2-3	.	TGCGCCAGCAGCTTGAATGTGGGGGGCACAGATACGCAGTATTTT	CASSLNVGGTDTQYF
.	16	TRBV6-1	TRBJ2-1	.	TGTGCCAGCAGTGAAGGTCGGGGGAGCTCCTACAATGAGCAGTTCTTC	CASSEGRGSSYNEQFF
.	15	TRBV3-1	TRBJ2-7	TRBD2	TGTGCCAGCTCGGGGACTAGCGGGGGTACCTACGAGCAGTACTTC	CASSGTSGGTYEQYF
few	13	TRBV12-5	TRBJ2-7	.	TGTGCTAGTGGCCCGGGACTTCACTACGAGCAGTACTTC	CASGPGLHYEQYF
.	15	TRBV9	TRBJ2-5	TRBD2	TGTGCCAGCAGCGTCGGACTAGCGGGGGAAGAGACCCAGTACTTC	CASSVGLAGEETQYF
.	13	TRBV27	TRBJ1-1	TRBD1	TGTGCCAGCAAGGGTCAGGGGGCCTCTGAAGCTTTCTTT	CASKGQGASEAFF
many	8	TRBV20-1	TRBJ2-3	.	TGCGCTGCAAAGGGGCAGTATTTT	CAAKGQYF
few	13	TRBV27	TRBJ1-2	.	TGTGCCAGGCCCGGGGAGGGGGGCTATGGCTACACCTTC	CARPGEGGYGYTF
few	17	TRBV3-1	TRBJ2-7	.	TGTGCCAGCAGCCAGGGGACACTCGACGACTTTGCCTACGAGCAGTACTTC	CASSQGTLDDFAYEQYF
.	18	TRBV7-3	TRBJ2-5	TRBD2	TGTGCCAGCAGCGCTAACCCCGGGGGACTAGCGGGGGGAGGGGAGCAGTACTTC	CASSANPGGLAGGGEQYF
few	17	TRBV18	TRBJ1-4	TRBD1	TGTGCCAGCTCACCAAACGTCCAGGGGGCAGCTAATGAAAAACTGTTTTTT	CASSPNVQGAANEKLFF
.	17	TRBV3-1	TRBJ2-3	TRBD2	TGTGCCAGCAGCCAAGGACCCCAGGGCGGGGGGAGGAATACGCAGTATTTT	CASSQGPQGGGRNTQYF
.	13	TRBV11-2	TRBJ2-7	.	TGTGCCAGCAGCTTGCTACAGGACTACGAGCAGTACTTC	CASSLLQDYEQYF
.	13	TRBV6-5	TRBJ1-5	.	TGTGCCAGCAGTGGGGCAAGGGATCAGCCCCAGCATTTT	CASSGARDQPQHF
.	12	TRBV20-1	TRBJ1-5	.	TGCAGTGTTCAGGGTGCCAATCAGCCCCAGCATTTT	CSVQGANQPQHF
few	14	TRBV12-3/TRBV12-4	TRBJ2-5	TRBD1	TGTGCCAGCAGTCGCGACAGGGTCCGGGAGACCCAGTACTTC	CASSRDRVRETQYF
few	15	TRBV10-3	TRBJ2-7	.	TGTGCCATCAGTGCTTCCCTTGCGCATCCCTACGAGCAGTACTTC	CAISASLAHPYEQYF
.	15	TRBV4-1	TRBJ2-1	TRBD1	TGCGCCAGCAGCCCGTTGACAGGGGGAACGTGGGAGCAGTTCTTC	CASSPLTGGTWEQFF
few	15	TRBV4-3	TRBJ2-3	.	TGCGCCAGCAGCCGGGACGGCTCTAGCACAGATACGCAGTATTTT	CASSRDGSSTDTQYF
few	14	TRBV3-1	TRBJ1-4	.	TGTGCCAGCAGTTACGGGCAGGGGAATGAAAAACTGTTTTTT	CASSYGQGNEKLFF
.	15	TRBV20-1	TRBJ2-7	TRBD2	TGCAGTGCTAGAGATAATCCTAGCGGATACTACGAGCAGTACTTC	CSARDNPSGYYEQYF
.	16	TRBV28	TRBJ2-1	.	TGTGCCAGCAGTTTAGTAGGGGCCCTCTCCTACAATGAGCAGTTCTTC	CASSLVGALSYNEQFF
few	12	TRBV5-6	TRBJ1-1	.	TGTGCCAGCAGCTCCTACAGGGCGGGAGCTTTCTTT	CASSSYRAGAFF
.	14	TRBV2	TRBJ2-3	.	TGTGCCAGCTTAGGGGGTGTTAGCACAGATACGCAGTATTTT	CASLGGVSTDTQYF
.	17	TRBV20-1	TRBJ1-5	TRBD1	TGCAGTGCTAGAGATAGAGCCTGGACAGGGAGCAATCAGCCCCAGCATTTT	CSARDRAWTGSNQPQHF
.	16	TRBV6-6	TRBJ1-4	.	TGTGCCAGCAGTTACGATCAGTATTTAGCTGGTGAAAAACTGTTTTTT	CASSYDQYLAGEKLFF
few	14	TRBV3-1	TRBJ1-1	.	TGTGCCAGCAGCGGGCAGACCCGCGGCACTGAAGCTTTCTTT	CASSGQTRGTEAFF
.	15	TRBV4-1	TRBJ2-7	.	TGCGCCAGCAGCCAAGAAACTATGGGGGAATACGAGCAGTACTTC	CASSQETMGEYEQYF
once	13	TRBV20-1	TRBJ2-7	.	TGCAGTGCTAGAGGAAGGGAATTCTACGAGCAGTACTTC	CSARGREFYEQYF